The present T cell receptor beta chain was sequenced within a study of OX40 agonist ivuxolimab in advanced cancers. Sequenced by immunoSEQ multiplex PCR; TCRdb stores in-frame clones only, minus some. The sample carries tens of thousands of clones, about 84% recorded once. There are 16 residues in the CDR3. V was cut by 8 bases and J by 1 base, with 22 bases left in between. Germline loops: CDR1 SQVTM, CDR2 ANQGSEA. The chain uses TRBV29-1 and TRBJ2-3; either TRBD1 or TRBD2 may supply D (5 bases each). The sequence was obtained from an adult with an advanced solid tumor such as melanoma, head and neck, liver or kidney cancer. This material consisted of CD4+ or CD8+ T cells sorted from blood, taken in a trial of the OX40 agonist ivuxolimab. The CDR3 loop is CSLLPSRDRGTDTQYF. The CDR3 DNA is TGCAGCCTTCTTCCCTCGAGGGACCGCGGCACAGATACGCAGTATTTT.